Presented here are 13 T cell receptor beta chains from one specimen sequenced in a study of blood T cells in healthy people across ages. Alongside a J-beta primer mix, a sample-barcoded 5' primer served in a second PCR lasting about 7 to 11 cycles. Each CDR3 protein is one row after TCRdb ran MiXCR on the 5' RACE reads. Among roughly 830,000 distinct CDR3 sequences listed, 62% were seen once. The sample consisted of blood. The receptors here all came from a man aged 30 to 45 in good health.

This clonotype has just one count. CDR3 coding DNA: TGTGCCAGCAGCAGCTTGTGGGACAGGGGTGAAAAACTGTTTTTT. Translating gives CASSSLWDRGEKLFF. The rearrangement uses TRBV2 and TRBJ1-4; 10 nucleotides align to TRBD1. The CDR3 length is 15 residues. Germline V gene data show CDR1 as SNHLY and CDR2 as FYNNEI. Unmatched junction bases numbered 8, after V lost 6 bases and J lost 7 bases.

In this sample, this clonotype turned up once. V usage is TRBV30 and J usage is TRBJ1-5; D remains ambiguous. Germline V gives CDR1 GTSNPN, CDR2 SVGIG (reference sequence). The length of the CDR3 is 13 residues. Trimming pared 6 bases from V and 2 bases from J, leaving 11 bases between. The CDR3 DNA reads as TGTGCCTGTTCGACGGACGGCAATCAGCCCCAGCATTTT. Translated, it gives CACSTDGNQPQHF.

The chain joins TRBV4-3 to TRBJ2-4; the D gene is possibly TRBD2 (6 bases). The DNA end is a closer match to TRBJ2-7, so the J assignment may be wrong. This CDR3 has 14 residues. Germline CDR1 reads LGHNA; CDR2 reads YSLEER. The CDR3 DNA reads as TGCGCCAGCAGCCAAGATTCGACTAGCTACGAGCAGTACTTC. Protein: CASSQDSTSYEQYF.

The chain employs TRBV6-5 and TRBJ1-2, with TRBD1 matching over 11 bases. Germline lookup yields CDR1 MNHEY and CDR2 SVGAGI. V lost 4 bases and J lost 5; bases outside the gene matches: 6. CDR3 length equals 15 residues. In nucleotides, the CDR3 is TGTGCCAGCAGTTCCCTCGGACAGGGGGCGTATGGCTACACCTTC. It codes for CASSSLGQGAYGYTF.

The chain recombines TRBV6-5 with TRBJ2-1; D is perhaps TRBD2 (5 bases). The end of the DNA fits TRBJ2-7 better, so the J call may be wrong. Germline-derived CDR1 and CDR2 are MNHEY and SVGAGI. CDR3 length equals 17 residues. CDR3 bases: TGTGCCAGCAGTTACTCTTTGACCCCTAGCTCCTACAATGAGCAGTACTTC. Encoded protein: CASSYSLTPSSYNEQYF.

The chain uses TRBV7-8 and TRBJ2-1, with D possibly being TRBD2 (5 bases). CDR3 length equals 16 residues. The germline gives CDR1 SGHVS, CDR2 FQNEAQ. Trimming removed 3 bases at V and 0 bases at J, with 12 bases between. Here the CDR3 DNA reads TGTGCCAGCAGCTTTCTGACGGGGAGCTCCTACAATGAGCAGTTCTTC. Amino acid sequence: CASSFLTGSSYNEQFF.

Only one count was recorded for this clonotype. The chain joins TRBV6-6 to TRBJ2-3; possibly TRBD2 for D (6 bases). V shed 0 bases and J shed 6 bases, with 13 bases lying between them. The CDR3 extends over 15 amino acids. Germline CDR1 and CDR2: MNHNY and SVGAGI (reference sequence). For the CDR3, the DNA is TGTGCCAGCAGTTACTCGGGGCTAGCGTCGGATACGCAGTATTTT. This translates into CASSYSGLASDTQYF.

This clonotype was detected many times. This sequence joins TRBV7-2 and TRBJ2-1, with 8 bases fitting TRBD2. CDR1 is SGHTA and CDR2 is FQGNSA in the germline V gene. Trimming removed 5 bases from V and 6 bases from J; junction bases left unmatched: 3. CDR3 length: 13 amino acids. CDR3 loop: CASSTGTSNEQFF. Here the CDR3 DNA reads TGTGCCAGCAGCACCGGGACTAGCAATGAGCAGTTCTTC. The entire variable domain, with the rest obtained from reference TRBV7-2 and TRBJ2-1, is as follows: GAGVSQSPSNKVTEKGKDVELRCDPISGHTALYWYRQSLGQGLEFLIYFQGNSAPDKSGLPSDRFSAERTGGSVSTLTIQRTQQEDSAVYLCASSTGTSNEQFFGPGTRLTVL.

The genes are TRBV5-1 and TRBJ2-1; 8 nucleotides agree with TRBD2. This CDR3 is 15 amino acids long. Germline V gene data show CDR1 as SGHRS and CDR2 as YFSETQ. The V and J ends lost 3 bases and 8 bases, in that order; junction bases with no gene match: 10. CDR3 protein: CASSSGGLASDEQFF. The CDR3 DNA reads TGCGCCAGCAGCTCGGGAGGGCTAGCGAGCGATGAGCAGTTCTTC. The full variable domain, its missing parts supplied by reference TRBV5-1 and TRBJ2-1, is KAGVTQTPRYLIKTRGQQVTLSCSPISGHRSVSWYQQTPGQGLQFLFEYFSETQRNKGNFPGRFSGRQFSNSRSEMNVSTLELGDSALYLCASSSGGLASDEQFFGPGTRLTVL.

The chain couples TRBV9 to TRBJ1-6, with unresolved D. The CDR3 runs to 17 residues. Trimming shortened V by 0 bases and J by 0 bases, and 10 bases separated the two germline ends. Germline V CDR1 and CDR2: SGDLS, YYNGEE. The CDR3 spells CASSVGLDLSYNSPLHF. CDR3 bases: TGTGCCAGCAGCGTAGGATTGGACCTCTCCTATAATTCACCCCTCCACTTT.

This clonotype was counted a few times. The DNA for the CDR3 is TGCGCCAGCAGCCAAGCCCAAGCGATCTCTGGGGCCAACGTCCTGACTTTC. It specifies CASSQAQAISGANVLTF. The V call is TRBV4-3, the J call TRBJ2-6; D remains unclear. The CDR3 sequence is 17 residues long. The ends were cut back, 1 base at V and 0 bases at J, with 10 bases in the middle. Germline-derived CDR1 and CDR2 are LGHNA and YSLEER.

The CDR3 reads CASSYHIAGTGSSYGYTF. CDR3 DNA sequence: TGTGCCAGCAGTTATCACATTGCCGGGACCGGGTCTTCCTATGGCTACACCTTC. The gene calls are TRBV6-5 and TRBJ1-2, with TRBD1 as a possible D gene (5 bases). The CDR3 has 18 amino acids. V was shortened by 3 bases and J by 4 bases, with 24 bases between the two germline ends. Germline values: CDR1 MNHEY, CDR2 SVGAGI.

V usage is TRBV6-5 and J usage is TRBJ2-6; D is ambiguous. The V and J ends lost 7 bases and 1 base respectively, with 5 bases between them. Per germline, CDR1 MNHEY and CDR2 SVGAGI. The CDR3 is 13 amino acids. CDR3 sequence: CASKRSGANVLTF. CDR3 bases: TGTGCCAGCAAAAGGTCTGGGGCCAACGTCCTGACTTTC.